A single sample is the source of the 3 T cell receptor beta chains below, sequenced in a study of T cell repertoires in cytomegalovirus infection. TCRdb ran MiXCR on the reads and lists one entry per CDR3 protein. Of 700,000 to 950,000 distinct CDR3 sequences in the sample, approximately 32% were seen once. Their antigen targets remain unknown. The starting material was cultured CD8+ T cells from PBMCs, obtained from culture after CMV antigen stimulation. All receptors come from a human donor in good health (CMV status not recorded). Some clones in this sample may be carry-over from other donors' samples.

This clonotype was observed at least ten times. The rearrangement links TRBV7-2 to TRBJ1-2; maybe TRBD1 (6 bases). CDR3 length: 17 amino acids. Trimming left V 2 bases short and J 3 bases short, with 19 bases between. Germline CDR1 and CDR2: SGHTA and FQGNSA. The CDR3 nucleotides are TGTGCCAGCAGCTTATTGGGGGGGAACAGGGACGACTATGGCTACACCTTC. Its protein product is CASSLLGGNRDDYGYTF.

This clonotype has a count of ten or more. The chain couples TRBV19 to TRBJ1-6, with D hard to call. Trimming stripped 3 bases from V and 0 bases from J, with 9 bases between. CDR1 LNHDA and CDR2 SQIVND come from the germline V gene (reference sequence). The CDR3 sequence is 16 residues long. CDR3: CASSIGRSSYNSPLHF. CDR3 in DNA: TGTGCCAGTAGTATTGGGCGTAGCTCCTATAATTCACCCCTCCACTTT.

This clonotype was recorded at least ten times. This chain uses TRBV7-2 with TRBJ2-3; D unclear. V was trimmed by 3 bases and J by 1 base, leaving 5 bases between them. CDR3 size: 13 residues. Germline assignment: CDR1 SGHTA and CDR2 FQGNSA. The chain's CDR3 is CASSFLGTDTQYF. CDR3 in DNA: TGTGCCAGCAGCTTCCTTGGCACAGATACGCAGTATTTT.